These 5 T cell receptor beta chains share one sample of origin, sequenced in a study of cytomegalovirus exposure and HLA in healthy donors. 60 Vbeta and 13 Jbeta primers were used in PCR. The table came from immunoSEQ multiplex PCR; TCRdb's copy has only in-frame clones and leaves some out. Of approximately 280,000 clones listed, roughly 85% are singletons. The sample comprised PBMCs. These receptors were obtained from a man aged 35-49 years in good health and CMV-seropositive.

About this clone: In the same sample, other DNA sequences code for this CDR3. V usage is TRBV9 and J usage is TRBJ2-7; TRBD1 agrees at 8 bases. The V gene end was trimmed by 1 base and the J gene end by 3 bases; junction bases not matched to a gene: 9. This CDR3 has 16 residues. The germline gives CDR1 SGDLS, CDR2 YYNGEE. CDR3: CASSVQGTGGLYEQYF. CDR3 DNA: TGTGCCAGCAGCGTACAGGGGACAGGAGGTCTCTACGAGCAGTACTTC. Looking up the rest from reference TRBV9 and TRBJ2-7 gives the full variable domain: DSGVTQTPKHLITATGQRVTLRCSPRSGDLSVYWYQQSLDQGLQFLIQYYNGEERAKGNILERFSAQQFPDLHSELNLSSLELGDSALYFCASSVQGTGGLYEQYFGPGTRLTVT.

The chain uses TRBV29-1 and TRBJ1-1; no firm D call. Trimming left V 6 bases short and J 2 bases short, with 16 bases between. The CDR3 length is 14 residues. Germline assignment: CDR1 SQVTM and CDR2 ANQGSEA. CDR3 loop: CSVLSTVGNTEAFF. For the CDR3, the DNA is TGCAGCGTGCTCTCTACAGTTGGTAACACTGAAGCTTTCTTT.

The J gene is TRBJ1-2, the V gene TRBV10-3, with D possibly matching TRBD1 (5 bases). V was shortened by 9 bases and J by 4 bases, with 12 bases between the two germline ends. The CDR3 length is 12 residues. Germline V gene data show CDR1 as ENHRY and CDR2 as SYGVKD. CDR3 loop: CAISFGGYGYTF. CDR3 DNA sequence: TGTGCCATTTCGTTCGGGGGCTATGGCTACACCTTC.

Worth noting for this clone: Other nucleotide sequences in the sample specify the same CDR3. The chain employs TRBV5-1 and TRBJ2-1; 9 bases fit TRBD2. Unmatched junction bases numbered 5, after V lost 0 bases and J lost 4 bases. CDR1 is SGHRS and CDR2 is YFSETQ in the germline V gene. CDR3 size: 16 residues. As DNA, the CDR3 is TGCGCCAGCAGCTTGGGTAGCGGGAGCTCATACAATGAGCAGTTCTTC. It codes for CASSLGSGSSYNEQFF.

The V and J genes are TRBV28 and TRBJ1-2; D is unresolved. Trimming removed 5 bases at V and 4 bases at J, with 17 bases between. Germline V gene lookup returns CDR1 MDHEN and CDR2 SYDVKM. The CDR3 sequence is 15 residues long. The CDR3 nucleotides read TGTGCCAGCAGTCCCGGAGGATCCCCCAGCTATGGCTACACCTTC. Protein: CASSPGGSPSYGYTF.